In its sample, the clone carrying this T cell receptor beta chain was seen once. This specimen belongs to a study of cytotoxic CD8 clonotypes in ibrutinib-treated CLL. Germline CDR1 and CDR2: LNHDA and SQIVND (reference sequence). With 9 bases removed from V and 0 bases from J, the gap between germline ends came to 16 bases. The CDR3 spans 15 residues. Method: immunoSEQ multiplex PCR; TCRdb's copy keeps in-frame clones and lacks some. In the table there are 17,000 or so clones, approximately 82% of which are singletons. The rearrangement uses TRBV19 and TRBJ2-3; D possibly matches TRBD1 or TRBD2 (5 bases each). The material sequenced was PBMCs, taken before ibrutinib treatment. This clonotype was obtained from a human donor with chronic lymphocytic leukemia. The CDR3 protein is CASSGAGKSTDTQYF. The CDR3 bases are TGTGCCAGCTCCGGGGCGGGTAAAAGCACAGATACGCAGTATTTT. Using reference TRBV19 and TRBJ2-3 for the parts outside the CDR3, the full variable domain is DGGITQSPKYLFRKEGQNVTLSCEQNLNHDAMYWYRQDPGQGLRLIYYSQIVNDFQKGDIAEGYSVSREKKESFPLTVTSAQKNPTAFYLCASSGAGKSTDTQYFGPGTRLTVL.